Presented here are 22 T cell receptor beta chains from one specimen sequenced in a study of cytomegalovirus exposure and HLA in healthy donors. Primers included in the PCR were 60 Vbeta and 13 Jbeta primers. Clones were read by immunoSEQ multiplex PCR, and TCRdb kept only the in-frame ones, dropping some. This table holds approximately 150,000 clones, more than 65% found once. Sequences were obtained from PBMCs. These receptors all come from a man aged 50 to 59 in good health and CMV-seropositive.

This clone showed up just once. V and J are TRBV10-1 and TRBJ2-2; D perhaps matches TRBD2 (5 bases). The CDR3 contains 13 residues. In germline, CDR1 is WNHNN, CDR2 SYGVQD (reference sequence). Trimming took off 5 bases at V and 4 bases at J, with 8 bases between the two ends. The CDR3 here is CASSSGPTGELFF. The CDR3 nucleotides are TGCGCCAGCAGTAGCGGACCCACCGGGGAGCTGTTTTTT.

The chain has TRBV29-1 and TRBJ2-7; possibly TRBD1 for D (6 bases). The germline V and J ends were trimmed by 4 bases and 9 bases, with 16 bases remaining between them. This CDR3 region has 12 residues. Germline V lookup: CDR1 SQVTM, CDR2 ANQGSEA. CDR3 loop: CSVGGQGIWQYF. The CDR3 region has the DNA TGCAGCGTTGGGGGGCAGGGCATTTGGCAGTACTTC.

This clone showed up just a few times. CDR3 loop: CASSLEHNTEAFF. CDR3 in DNA: TGTGCCAGCAGCTTGGAGCATAACACTGAAGCTTTCTTT. The genes are TRBV5-4 and TRBJ1-1, with D unclear. The V end was cut by 0 bases, the J end by 2 bases, with 5 bases between. This CDR3 has 13 residues. Germline CDR1 reads SGHNT; CDR2 reads YYREEE (reference sequence).

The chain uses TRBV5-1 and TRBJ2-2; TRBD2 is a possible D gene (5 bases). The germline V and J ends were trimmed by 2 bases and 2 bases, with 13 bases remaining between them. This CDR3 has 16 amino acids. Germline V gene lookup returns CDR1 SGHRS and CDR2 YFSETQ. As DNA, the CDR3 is TGCGCCAGCAGCTTAGGGAGCTCCATAAACACCGGGGAGCTGTTTTTT. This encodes CASSLGSSINTGELFF.

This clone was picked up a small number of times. CDR3 in amino acids: CASSRGGVGEQYF. Written as DNA, the CDR3 is TGTGCCAGCAGTCGAGGGGGGGTCGGCGAGCAGTACTTC. V usage is TRBV6-5 and J usage is TRBJ2-5, with a tentative D call TRBD2 (7 bases). The better agreement between TRBJ2-7 and the DNA end casts doubt on the J call. The germline gives CDR1 MNHEY, CDR2 SVGAGI. This CDR3 is 13 amino acids long.

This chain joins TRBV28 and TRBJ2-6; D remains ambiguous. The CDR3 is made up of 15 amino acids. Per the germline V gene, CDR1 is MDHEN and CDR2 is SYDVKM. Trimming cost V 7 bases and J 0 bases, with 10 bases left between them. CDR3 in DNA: TGTGCCAGCACCCGACCTAGCTCTGGGGCCAACGTCCTGACTTTC. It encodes CASTRPSSGANVLTF.

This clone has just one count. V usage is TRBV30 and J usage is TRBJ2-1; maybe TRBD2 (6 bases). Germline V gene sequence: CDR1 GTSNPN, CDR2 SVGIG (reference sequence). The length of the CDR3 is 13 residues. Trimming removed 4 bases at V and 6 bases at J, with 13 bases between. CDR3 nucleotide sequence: TGTGCCTGGAACCGGCAGGAGGGCAATGAGCAGTTCTTC. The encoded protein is CAWNRQEGNEQFF. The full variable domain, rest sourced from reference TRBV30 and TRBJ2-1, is SQTIHQWPATLVQPVGSPLSLECTVEGTSNPNLYWYRQAAGRGLQLLFYSVGIGQISSEVPQNLSASRPQDRQFILSSKKLLLSDSGFYLCAWNRQEGNEQFFGPGTRLTVL.

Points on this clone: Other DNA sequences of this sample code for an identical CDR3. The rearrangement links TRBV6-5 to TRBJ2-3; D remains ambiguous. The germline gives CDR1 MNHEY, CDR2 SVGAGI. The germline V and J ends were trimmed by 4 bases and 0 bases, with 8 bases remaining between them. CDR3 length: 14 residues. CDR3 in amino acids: CASSFLASTDTQYF. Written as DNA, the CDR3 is TGTGCCAGCAGTTTTCTGGCTAGCACAGATACGCAGTATTTT.

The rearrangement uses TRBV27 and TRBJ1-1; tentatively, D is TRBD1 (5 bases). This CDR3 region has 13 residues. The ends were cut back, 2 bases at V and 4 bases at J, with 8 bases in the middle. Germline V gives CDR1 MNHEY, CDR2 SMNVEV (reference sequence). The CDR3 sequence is CASSLQGFTEAFF. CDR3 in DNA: TGTGCCAGCAGTTTACAGGGTTTCACTGAAGCTTTCTTT.

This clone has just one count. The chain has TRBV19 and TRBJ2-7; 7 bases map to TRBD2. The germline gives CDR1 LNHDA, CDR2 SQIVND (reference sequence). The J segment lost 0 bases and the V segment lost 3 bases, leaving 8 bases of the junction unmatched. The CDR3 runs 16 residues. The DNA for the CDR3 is TGTGCCAGTAGTATGGGAGGGACGGACTACTCCTACGAGCAGTACTTC. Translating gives CASSMGGTDYSYEQYF. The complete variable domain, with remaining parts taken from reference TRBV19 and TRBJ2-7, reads DGGITQSPKYLFRKEGQNVTLSCEQNLNHDAMYWYRQDPGQGLRLIYYSQIVNDFQKGDIAEGYSVSREKKESFPLTVTSAQKNPTAFYLCASSMGGTDYSYEQYFGPGTRLTVT.

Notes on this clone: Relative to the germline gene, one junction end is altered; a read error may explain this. Here the CDR3 DNA reads TGTGCCACCTTGACAGCTACCTACAATGAGCAATTCTTC. The encoded protein is CATLTATYNEQFF. The chain combines TRBV25-1 with TRBJ2-1, with D maybe TRBD1 (5 bases). This CDR3 is 13 amino acids long. CDR1 and CDR2 from the germline V gene are MGHDK and SYGVNS.

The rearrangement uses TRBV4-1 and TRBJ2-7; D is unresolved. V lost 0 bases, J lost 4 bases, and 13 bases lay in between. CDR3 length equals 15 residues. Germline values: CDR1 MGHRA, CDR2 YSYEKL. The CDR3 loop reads CASSQDRAYRYEQYF. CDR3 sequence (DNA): TGCGCCAGCAGCCAAGATCGAGCGTATCGGTACGAGCAGTACTTC.

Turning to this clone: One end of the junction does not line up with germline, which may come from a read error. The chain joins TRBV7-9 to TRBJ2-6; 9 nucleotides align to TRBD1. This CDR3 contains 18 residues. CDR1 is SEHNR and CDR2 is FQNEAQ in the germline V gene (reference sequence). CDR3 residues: CSSSTQRQGEAGANVLTF. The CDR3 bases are TGTTCCAGCAGCACCCAACGACAGGGGGAGGCTGGGGCCAACGTCCTGACTTTC. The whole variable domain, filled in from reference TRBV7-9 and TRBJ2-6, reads DTGVSQNPRHKITKRGQNVTFRCDPISEHNRLYWYRQTLGQGPEFLTYFQNEAQLEKSRLLSDRFSAERPKGSFSTLEIQRTEQGDSAMYLCSSSTQRQGEAGANVLTFGAGSRLTVL.

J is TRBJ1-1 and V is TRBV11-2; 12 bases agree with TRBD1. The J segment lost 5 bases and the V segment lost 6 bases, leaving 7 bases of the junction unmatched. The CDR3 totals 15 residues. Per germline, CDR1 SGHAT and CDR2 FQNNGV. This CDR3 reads CASRTGTGGWTEAFF. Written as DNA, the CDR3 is TGTGCCAGCAGAACCGGGACAGGGGGCTGGACTGAAGCTTTCTTT.

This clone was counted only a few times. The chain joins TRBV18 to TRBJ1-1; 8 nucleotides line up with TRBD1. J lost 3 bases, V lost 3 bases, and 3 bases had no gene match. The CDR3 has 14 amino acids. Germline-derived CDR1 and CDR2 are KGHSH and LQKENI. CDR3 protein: CASSPMTGDTEAFF. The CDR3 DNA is TGTGCCAGCTCACCGATGACAGGGGACACTGAAGCTTTCTTT.

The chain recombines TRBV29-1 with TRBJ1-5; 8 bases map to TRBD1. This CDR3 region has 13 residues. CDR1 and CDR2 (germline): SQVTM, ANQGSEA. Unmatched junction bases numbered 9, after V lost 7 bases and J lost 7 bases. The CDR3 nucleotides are TGCAGCGCGTCAGGGGGCTGGGAACAGCCCCAGCATTTT. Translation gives CSASGGWEQPQHF. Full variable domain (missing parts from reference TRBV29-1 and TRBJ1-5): SAVISQKPSRDICQRGTSLTIQCQVDSQVTMMFWYRQQPGQSLTLIATANQGSEATYESGFVIDKFPISRPNLTFSTLTVSNMSPEDSSIYLCSASGGWEQPQHFGDGTRLSIL.

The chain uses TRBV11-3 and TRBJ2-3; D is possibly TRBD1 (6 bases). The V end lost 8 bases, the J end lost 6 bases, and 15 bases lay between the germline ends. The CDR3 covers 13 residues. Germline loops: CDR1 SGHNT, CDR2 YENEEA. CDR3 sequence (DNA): TGTGCCAGCTCCCGGGACATCGGCGATACGCAGTATTTT. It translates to CASSRDIGDTQYF. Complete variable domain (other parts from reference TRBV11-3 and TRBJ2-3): EAGVVQSPRYKIIEKKQPVAFWCNPISGHNTLYWYLQNLGQGPELLIRYENEEAVDDSQLPKDRFSAERLKGVDSTLKIQPAELGDSAVYLCASSRDIGDTQYFGPGTRLTVL.

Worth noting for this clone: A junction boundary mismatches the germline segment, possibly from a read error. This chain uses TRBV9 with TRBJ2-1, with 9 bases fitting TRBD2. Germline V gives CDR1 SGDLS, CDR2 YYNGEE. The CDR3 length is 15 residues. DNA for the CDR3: TGTGCCAGCAGCGTAGAGGCGGGAGGGTTCAATGGGCAGTTCTTC. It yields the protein CASSVEAGGFNGQFF.

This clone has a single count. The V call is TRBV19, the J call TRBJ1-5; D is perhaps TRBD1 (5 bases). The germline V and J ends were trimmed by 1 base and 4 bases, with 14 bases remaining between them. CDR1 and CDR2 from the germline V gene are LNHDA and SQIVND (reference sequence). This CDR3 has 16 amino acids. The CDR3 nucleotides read TGTGCCAGTAGTATAGTTCGGGGGAGGCGGAATCAGCCCCAGCATTTT. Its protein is CASSIVRGRRNQPQHF. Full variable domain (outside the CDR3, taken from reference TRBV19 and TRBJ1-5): DGGITQSPKYLFRKEGQNVTLSCEQNLNHDAMYWYRQDPGQGLRLIYYSQIVNDFQKGDIAEGYSVSREKKESFPLTVTSAQKNPTAFYLCASSIVRGRRNQPQHFGDGTRLSIL.

CDR3 residues: CSVAKQDGSYEQYF. CDR3 sequence (DNA): TGCAGCGTGGCCAAACAGGACGGATCCTACGAGCAGTACTTC. This chain joins TRBV29-1 and TRBJ2-7; tentatively, D is TRBD1 (5 bases). The CDR3 is made up of 14 amino acids. Germline V lookup: CDR1 SQVTM, CDR2 ANQGSEA. With 6 bases removed from V and 1 base from J, the gap between germline ends came to 16 bases.

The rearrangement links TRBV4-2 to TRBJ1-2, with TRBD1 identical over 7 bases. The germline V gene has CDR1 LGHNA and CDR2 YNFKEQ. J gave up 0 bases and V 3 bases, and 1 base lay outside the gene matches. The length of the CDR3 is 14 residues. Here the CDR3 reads CASSQGTANYGYTF. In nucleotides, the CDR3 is TGTGCCAGCAGCCAGGGGACAGCTAACTATGGCTACACCTTC.

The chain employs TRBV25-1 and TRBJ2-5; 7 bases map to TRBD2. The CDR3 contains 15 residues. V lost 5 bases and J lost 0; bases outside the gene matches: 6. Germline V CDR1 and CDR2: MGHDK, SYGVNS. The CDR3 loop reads CASSQRDWYQETQYF. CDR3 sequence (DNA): TGTGCCAGCAGTCAGCGGGATTGGTACCAAGAGACCCAGTACTTC. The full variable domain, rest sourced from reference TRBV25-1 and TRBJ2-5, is EADIYQTPRYLVIGTGKKITLECSQTMGHDKMYWYQQDPGMELHLIHYSYGVNSTEKGDLSSESTVSRIRTEHFPLTLESARPSHTSQYLCASSQRDWYQETQYFGPGTRLLVL.